This TCR beta chain was recovered during a study of technical replicates of blood from several donors. The CDR3 is 12 amino acids. Germline V gives CDR1 SNHLY, CDR2 FYNNEI. V gave up 4 bases and J gave up 7 bases, with 8 bases separating them. Notes on this clone: Other nucleotide sequences in the sample specify the same CDR3.

The table came from immunoSEQ multiplex PCR; TCRdb's copy has only in-frame clones and leaves some out. The data show more than 65,000 clones, with around 90% seen just once and around 4.6% held by the top ten. The receptor comes from a human donor in good health. Some clones in this sample may be carry-over from other donors' samples. The chain couples TRBV2 to TRBJ2-1; a weak D match, TRBD2 (6 bases). The sequencing input was PBMCs. CDR3 sequence reads: CASSGLGNEQFF. The CDR3 nucleotides read TGTGCCAGCAGTGGACTAGGTAATGAGCAGTTCTTC.